The clone carrying this T cell receptor (beta chain) occurred many times. What it recognizes is unknown. This sample is drawn from a study of CD8 T cells in ankylosing spondylitis. Findings of the study overall: One TCR beta motif, made up of eight highly homologous variants, appeared characteristic of ankylosing spondylitis blood.

From the 5' RACE reads, TCRdb called clonotypes with MiXCR, one entry per CDR3 protein. Of more than 60,000 distinct CDR3 sequences listed, approximately 5.3% are singletons. The sequenced sample consisted of blood, either unsorted or a sorted T cell fraction (not recorded which). This receptor was taken from a male donor with ankylosing spondylitis or in good health (not recorded which).

In nucleotides, the CDR3 is TGTGCCAGCAAGCCACACATGAACACTGAAGCTTTCTTT. This sequence encodes CASKPHMNTEAFF. This chain connects TRBV27 to TRBJ1-1, with unresolved D. This CDR3 comprises 13 residues. V was pared by 7 bases and J by 0 bases, with 9 bases between. Germline CDR1 reads MNHEY; CDR2 reads SMNVEV (reference sequence).